The rows below give T cell receptor beta chains drawn from one sample of a study of prognosis after radiotherapy for stage I lung cancer. TCRdb used MiXCR to reprocess the multiplex PCR reads, holding one entry per CDR3 protein. The sample shows some 24,000 distinct CDR3 sequences, 30% to 45% of them seen only once. Here the sequenced sample was PBMCs, taken before or after stereotactic body radiation therapy (not recorded which). The receptors were sampled from a donor over 45 with non-small cell lung cancer. The CDR3 runs from the conserved cysteine through the conserved F or W. The D gene is left open where the match is weak. The size of a clone is reported for some rows only, either as once, few or many, or as a class for expanded clones.

>TRBV9|NA|NA|TRBJ2-3
TGTGCCAGCAGCACTGACAGTGGAGGAAATACGCAGTATTTT
CASSTDSGGNTQYF
>TRBV5-1|NA|many|TRBJ1-1
TGCGCCAGCAGCTCGGACGGGGCGAACACTGAAGCTTTCTTT
CASSSDGANTEAFF
>TRBV12-3/TRBV12-4|TRBD1|medium-sized|TRBJ2-7
TGTGCCAGCAGTTTCCGGGACAGGTCCTACGAGCAGTACTTC
CASSFRDRSYEQYF
>TRBV28|NA|medium-sized|TRBJ2-3
TGTGCCAGCAGTTTGTTGCCAGATACGCAGTATTTT
CASSLLPDTQYF
>TRBV24-1|NA|many|TRBJ1-2
TGTGCCACCAGTGACCTCGACAGGTACTATGGCTACACCTTC
CATSDLDRYYGYTF
>TRBV6-9|TRBD2|NA|TRBJ2-1
TGTGCCAGCAGTTTGCTAGGACTAGCGCCCCTCTCCTACAATGAGCAGTTCTTC
CASSLLGLAPLSYNEQFF
>TRBV7-6|TRBD2|NA|TRBJ2-7
TGTGCCAGCAGCTTAGATCGGCGGGAGTCCCCCTACGAGCAGTACTTC
CASSLDRRESPYEQYF
>TRBV12-3/TRBV12-4|NA|NA|TRBJ2-2
TGTGCCAGCAGTTGGGGGTGGTCTATCGGGAGAACAGCGAACACCGGGGAGCTGTTTTTT
CASSWGWSIGRTANTGELFF
>TRBV7-9|TRBD1|many|TRBJ2-5
TGTGCCAGCAGCTTAGGCAGGGGGCGCGGTGAGACCCAGTACTTC
CASSLGRGRGETQYF
>TRBV29-1|TRBD2|many|TRBJ2-3
TGCAGCGTTGAAGATCTACTAGCGGGGGGTACGCAGTATTTT
CSVEDLLAGGTQYF
>TRBV24-1|NA|many|TRBJ1-5
TGTGCCACCAGTGACCCCGCGAGGGGGGGCAATCAGCCCCAGCATTTT
CATSDPARGGNQPQHF
>TRBV11-2|NA|many|TRBJ2-1
TGTGCCAGCAGCTTAGATGCGATCTATGCGGACGAGCAGTTCTTC
CASSLDAIYADEQFF
>TRBV5-5|TRBD1|NA|TRBJ2-2
TGTGCCAGCAGCCTCAGGGGGCGGGGAACGAACACCGGGGAGCTGTTTTTT
CASSLRGRGTNTGELFF
>TRBV20-1|NA|many|TRBJ1-2
TGCAGTGCTAGAGATGGCGGTGGCTACACCTTC
CSARDGGGYTF
>TRBV7-9|NA|many|TRBJ2-1
TGTGCCAGCAGCTCGACCCGGGGGAGTTGGATCTTC
CASSSTRGSWIF
>TRBV19|TRBD2|many|TRBJ2-7
TGTGCCAGTAGTATTCAGCTAGCGGGTTACGAGCAGTACTTC
CASSIQLAGYEQYF
>TRBV5-1|NA|NA|TRBJ2-2
TGCGCCAGCAGCTTTTCCGGGGTGGGGAACACCTGGGAGCTGTTTTTT
CASSFSGVGNTWELFF
>TRBV3-1|NA|many|TRBJ2-2
TGTGCCAGCAGCCCTCTAATGAGGGGCGGCGGGGAGCTGTTTTTT
CASSPLMRGGGELFF
>TRBV24-1|NA|NA|TRBJ2-3
TGTGCCACCAGTGATTCCAGGGGCGCAGATACGCAGTATTTT
CATSDSRGADTQYF
>TRBV2|NA|NA|TRBJ2-2
TGTGCCAGCAGCGCACAGTGGACTTCGAACACCGGGGAGCTGTTTTTC
CASSAQWTSNTGELFF
>TRBV24-1|TRBD1|many|TRBJ2-1
TGTGCCACCAGTGAACCACCGGGACAGGGGAATGAGCAGTTCTTC
CATSEPPGQGNEQFF
>TRBV24-1|NA|many|TRBJ2-1
TGTGCCACCAGTGCCCGCCTTGATGAGCAGTTCTTC
CATSARLDEQFF
>TRBV24-1|NA|many|TRBJ1-1
TGTGCCACCAGTGATTCCCGGGAGGGAATGAACACTGAAGCTTTCTTT
CATSDSREGMNTEAFF
>TRBV12-3/TRBV12-4|NA|NA|TRBJ1-1
TGTGCCAGCAGTGACAGTGGGTACACTGAAGCTTTCTTT
CASSDSGYTEAFF
>TRBV10-2|TRBD1|NA|TRBJ2-7
TGCGCCAGCAGTCCACGGGACAGGAGCTCCTACGAGCAGTACTTC
CASSPRDRSSYEQYF
>TRBV5-1|TRBD1|many|TRBJ2-3
TGCGCCAGCAGCTTGGCGGTCAGGGGGCAAGCAGATACGCAGTATTTT
CASSLAVRGQADTQYF
>TRBV20-1|TRBD2|many|TRBJ2-3
TGCAGTGCAGAGCGGGGTGGATTAGATACGCAGTATTTT
CSAERGGLDTQYF
>TRBV6-1|NA|few|TRBJ2-2
TGTGCCAGCAGTATTAGCGGGAACACCGGGGAGCTGTTTTTT
CASSISGNTGELFF
>TRBV6-1|NA|NA|TRBJ2-3
TGTGCCAGCAGGGTTGGCGGGGTTAGCACAGATACGCAGTATTTT
CASRVGGVSTDTQYF
>TRBV18|NA|many|TRBJ2-7
TGTGCCAGCTCAATCGTGGTGAACGAGCAGTACTTC
CASSIVVNEQYF
>TRBV20-1|NA|NA|TRBJ2-7
TGCAGTGCTAGAGATTCGGGGGACGGGGCCCATTCCCGCTCCTACGAGCAGTACTTC
CSARDSGDGAHSRSYEQYF
>TRBV6-1|NA|many|TRBJ2-3
TGTGCCAGCAGTGTAGACAGCCGCACAGATACGCAGTATTTT
CASSVDSRTDTQYF
>TRBV6-1|NA|NA|TRBJ2-7
TGTGCCAGCAGTAACTCAGGCTCATACGAGAAGTACTTC
CASSNSGSYEKYF
>TRBV30|NA|many|TRBJ1-1
TGTGCCTGGAGTGTACCCCTCATTGGTGCACTTGAAGCTTTCTTT
CAWSVPLIGALEAFF
>TRBV20-1|NA|many|TRBJ2-3
TGCAGTGCTAGAGATAGGACGGTTAGTTATACGCAGTATTTT
CSARDRTVSYTQYF
>TRBV12-3/TRBV12-4|NA|NA|TRBJ1-2
TGTGCCAGCAGTAAGACAGTGTATGGCTACACCTTC
CASSKTVYGYTF
>TRBV27|NA|many|TRBJ2-3
TGTGCCAGCAGTTTGGGGAGGAGCGATACGCAGTATTTT
CASSLGRSDTQYF
>TRBV18|NA|many|TRBJ2-6
TGTGCCAGCTCACTCACGACAGGCTCTGGGGCCAACGTCCTGACTTTC
CASSLTTGSGANVLTF
>TRBV5-4|TRBD1|NA|TRBJ2-2
TGTGCCAGCAGTCCGGACAGGGGTCTCACCGGGGAGCTGTTTTTT
CASSPDRGLTGELFF
>TRBV7-2|NA|once|TRBJ2-7
TGTGCCAGCATCTATACGGGGGGGACAGTGTACGAGCAGTACTTC
CASIYTGGTVYEQYF
>TRBV6-1|NA|medium-sized|TRBJ1-5
TGTGCCAGCAGTGGGTCGGGAGGCAATCAGCCCCAGCATTTT
CASSGSGGNQPQHF
>TRBV18|NA|many|TRBJ1-5
TGTGCCAGCTCACGATCAGTGAATCAGCCCCAGCATTTT
CASSRSVNQPQHF
>TRBV6-1|NA|many|TRBJ1-3
TGTGCCAGCATCAGAGGCCCAGGGGGAAACACCATATATTTT
CASIRGPGGNTIYF
>TRBV20-1|TRBD2|NA|TRBJ2-1
TGCAGTGCTAGAGACTCAGGGGGACTAGCGCGCAATGAGCAGTTCTTC
CSARDSGGLARNEQFF
>TRBV27|NA|NA|TRBJ1-2
TGTGCCAGCAGTTTAACCGGTAACGCACACTATGGCTACACCTTC
CASSLTGNAHYGYTF
>TRBV9|TRBD2|many|TRBJ2-1
TGTGCCAGCAGCGGTCGGACTAGCGGGGTGTACAATGAGCAGTTCTTC
CASSGRTSGVYNEQFF
>TRBV27|NA|NA|TRBJ2-2
TGTGCCAGCAGTCCAAGTGGTCCCGGGGAGCTGTTTTTT
CASSPSGPGELFF
>TRBV12-3/TRBV12-4|NA|medium-sized|TRBJ2-7
TGTGCCAGCAGTTTGAAAGGGCTAGCGCGGGAGCAGTACTTC
CASSLKGLAREQYF
>TRBV6-5|NA|NA|TRBJ1-6
TGTGCCAGCAGTTACACTAGGGGGGGAAATTCACCCCTCCACTTT
CASSYTRGGNSPLHF
>TRBV12-3/TRBV12-4|NA|many|TRBJ2-5
TGTGCCAGCAGTTTCTCCGGCAGTAAGGAGACCCAGTACTTC
CASSFSGSKETQYF